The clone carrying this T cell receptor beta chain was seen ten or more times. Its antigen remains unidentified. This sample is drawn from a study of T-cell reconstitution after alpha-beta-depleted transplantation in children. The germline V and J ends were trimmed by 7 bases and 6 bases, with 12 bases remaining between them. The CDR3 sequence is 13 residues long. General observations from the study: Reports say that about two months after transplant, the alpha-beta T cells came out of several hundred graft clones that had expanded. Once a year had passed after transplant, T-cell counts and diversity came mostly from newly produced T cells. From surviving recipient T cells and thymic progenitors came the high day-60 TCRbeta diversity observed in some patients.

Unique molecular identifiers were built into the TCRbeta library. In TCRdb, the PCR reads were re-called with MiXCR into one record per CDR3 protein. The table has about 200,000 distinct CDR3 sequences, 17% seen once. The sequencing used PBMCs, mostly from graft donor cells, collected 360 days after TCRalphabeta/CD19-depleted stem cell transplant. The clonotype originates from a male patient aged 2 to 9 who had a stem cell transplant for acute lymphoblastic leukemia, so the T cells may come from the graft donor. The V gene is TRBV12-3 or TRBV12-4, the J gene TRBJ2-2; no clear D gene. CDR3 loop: CASTFTGAGELFF. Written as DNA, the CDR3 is TGTGCCAGCACCTTTACGGGTGCCGGGGAGCTGTTTTTT.